There are a few counts of the clone carrying this T cell receptor beta chain. The target antigen is unknown. Donors ranged from 6 to 90 years old and were healthy Caucasians in Russia. Primers used in a second PCR of roughly 6 to 11 cycles were a sample-barcoded 5' primer and a J-beta primer mix. TCRdb ran MiXCR on the 5' RACE reads and lists one entry per CDR3 protein. The sample consists of 800,000 to 950,000 distinct CDR3 sequences, 48% of them appearing once. This specimen belongs to a study of blood T cells in healthy people across ages. General observations from the study: It was not known whether donors were CMV positive (a possible confounder of expanded clonotype changes).

V shed 3 bases, J shed 10 bases, and the junction held 6 bases outside the gene matches. The CDR3 length is 15 residues. The material sequenced was blood. This TCR was sampled from a man younger than 45 in good health. The chain links TRBV12-3 or TRBV12-4 to TRBJ2-2; 12 nucleotides line up with TRBD1. In nucleotides, the CDR3 is TGTGCCAGCAGTTTGGGACAGGGGGCGAGTAAGGAGCTGTTTTTT. Its translation: CASSLGQGASKELFF.